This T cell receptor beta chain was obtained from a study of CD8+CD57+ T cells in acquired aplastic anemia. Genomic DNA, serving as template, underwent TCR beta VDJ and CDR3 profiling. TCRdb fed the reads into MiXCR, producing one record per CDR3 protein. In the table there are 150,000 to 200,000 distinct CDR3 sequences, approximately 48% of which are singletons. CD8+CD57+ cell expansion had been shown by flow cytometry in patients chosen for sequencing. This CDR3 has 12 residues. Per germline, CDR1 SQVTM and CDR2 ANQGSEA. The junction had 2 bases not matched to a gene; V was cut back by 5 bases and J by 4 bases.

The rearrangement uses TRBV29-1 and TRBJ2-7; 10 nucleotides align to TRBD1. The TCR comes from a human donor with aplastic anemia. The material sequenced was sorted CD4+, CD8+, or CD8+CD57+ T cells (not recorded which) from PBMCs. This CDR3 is CSVRQGAYEQYF. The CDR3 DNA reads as TGCAGCGTTCGACAGGGGGCGTACGAGCAGTACTTC.